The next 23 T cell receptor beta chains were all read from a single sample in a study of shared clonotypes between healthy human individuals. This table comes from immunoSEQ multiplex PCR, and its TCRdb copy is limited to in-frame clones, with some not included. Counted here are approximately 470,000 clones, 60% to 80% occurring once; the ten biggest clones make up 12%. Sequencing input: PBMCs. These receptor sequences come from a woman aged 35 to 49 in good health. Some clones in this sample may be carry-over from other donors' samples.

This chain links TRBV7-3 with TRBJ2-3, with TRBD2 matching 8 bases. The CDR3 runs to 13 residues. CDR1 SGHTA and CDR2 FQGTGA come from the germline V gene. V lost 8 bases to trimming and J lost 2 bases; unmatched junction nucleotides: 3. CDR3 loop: CASLAGLTDTQYF. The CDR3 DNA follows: TGTGCCAGCTTAGCGGGACTCACAGATACGCAGTATTTT.

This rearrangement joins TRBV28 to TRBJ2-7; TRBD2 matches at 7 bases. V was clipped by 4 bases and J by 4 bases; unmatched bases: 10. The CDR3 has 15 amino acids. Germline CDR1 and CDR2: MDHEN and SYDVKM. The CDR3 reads CASSSTGLGLYEQYF. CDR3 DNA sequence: TGTGCCAGCAGTTCCACCGGACTAGGTTTATACGAGCAGTACTTC.

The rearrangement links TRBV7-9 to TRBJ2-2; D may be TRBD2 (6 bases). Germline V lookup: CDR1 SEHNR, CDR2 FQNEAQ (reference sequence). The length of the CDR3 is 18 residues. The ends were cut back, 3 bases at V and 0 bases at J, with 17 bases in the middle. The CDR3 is CASSFGVGSRSNTGELFF. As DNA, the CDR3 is TGTGCCAGCAGCTTCGGGGTCGGGAGTCGATCGAACACCGGGGAGCTGTTTTTT. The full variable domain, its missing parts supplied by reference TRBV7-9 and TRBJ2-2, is DTGVSQNPRHKITKRGQNVTFRCDPISEHNRLYWYRQTLGQGPEFLTYFQNEAQLEKSRLLSDRFSAERPKGSFSTLEIQRTEQGDSAMYLCASSFGVGSRSNTGELFFGEGSRLTVL.

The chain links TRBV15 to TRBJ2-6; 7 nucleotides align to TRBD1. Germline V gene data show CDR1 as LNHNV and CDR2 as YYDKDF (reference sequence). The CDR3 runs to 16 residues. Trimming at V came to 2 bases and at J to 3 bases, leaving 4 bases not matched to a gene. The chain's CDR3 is CATSRRGGFGANVLTF. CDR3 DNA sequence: TGTGCCACCAGCAGAAGAGGGGGCTTTGGGGCCAACGTCCTGACTTTC.

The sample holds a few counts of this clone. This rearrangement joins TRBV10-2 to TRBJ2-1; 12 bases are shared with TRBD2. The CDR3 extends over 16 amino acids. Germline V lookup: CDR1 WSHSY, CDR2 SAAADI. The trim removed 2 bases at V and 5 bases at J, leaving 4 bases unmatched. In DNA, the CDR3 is TGCGCCAGCAGTGAGCCAGGACTAGCGGGGAACAATGAGCAGTTCTTC. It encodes CASSEPGLAGNNEQFF.

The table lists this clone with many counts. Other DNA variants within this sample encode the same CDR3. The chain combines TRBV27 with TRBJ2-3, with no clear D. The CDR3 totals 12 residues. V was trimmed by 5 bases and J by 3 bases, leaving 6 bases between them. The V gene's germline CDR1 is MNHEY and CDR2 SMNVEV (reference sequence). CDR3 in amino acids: CASSPSTDTQYF. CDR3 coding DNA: TGTGCCAGCAGTCCTTCGACAGATACGCAGTATTTT.

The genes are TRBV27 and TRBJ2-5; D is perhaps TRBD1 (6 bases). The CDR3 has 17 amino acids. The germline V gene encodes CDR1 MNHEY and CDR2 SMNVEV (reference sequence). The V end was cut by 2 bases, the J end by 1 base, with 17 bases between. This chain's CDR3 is CASSLVRDRWSQETQYF. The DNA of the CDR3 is TGTGCCAGCAGTTTAGTCAGAGACAGGTGGTCCCAAGAGACCCAGTACTTC.

The DNA for the CDR3 is TGCGCCAGCAGCTTGTCTGGCGGGGACCAGCCCCAGCATTTT. Amino acid sequence: CASSLSGGDQPQHF. The chain couples TRBV5-1 to TRBJ1-5, with a possible D match to TRBD1 (5 bases). Germline V gene data show CDR1 as SGHRS and CDR2 as YFSETQ. Trimming removed 1 base from V and 7 bases from J, with 12 bases in between. The CDR3 is made up of 14 amino acids.

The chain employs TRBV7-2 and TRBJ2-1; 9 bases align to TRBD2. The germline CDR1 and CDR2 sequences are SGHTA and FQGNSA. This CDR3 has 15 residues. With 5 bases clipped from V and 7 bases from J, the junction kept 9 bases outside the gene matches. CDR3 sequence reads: CASSSKAGGDNEQFF. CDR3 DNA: TGTGCCAGCAGCAGTAAAGCGGGAGGAGATAATGAGCAGTTCTTC. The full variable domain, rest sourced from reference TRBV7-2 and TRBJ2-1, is GAGVSQSPSNKVTEKGKDVELRCDPISGHTALYWYRQSLGQGLEFLIYFQGNSAPDKSGLPSDRFSAERTGGSVSTLTIQRTQQEDSAVYLCASSSKAGGDNEQFFGPGTRLTVL.

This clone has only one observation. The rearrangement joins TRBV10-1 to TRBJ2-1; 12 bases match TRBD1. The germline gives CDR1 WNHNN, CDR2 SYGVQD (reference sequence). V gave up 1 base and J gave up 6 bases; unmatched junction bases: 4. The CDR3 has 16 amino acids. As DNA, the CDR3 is TGCGCCAGCAGTGAGTACGGGACAGGGGGCCCCAATGAGCAGTTCTTC. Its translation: CASSEYGTGGPNEQFF.

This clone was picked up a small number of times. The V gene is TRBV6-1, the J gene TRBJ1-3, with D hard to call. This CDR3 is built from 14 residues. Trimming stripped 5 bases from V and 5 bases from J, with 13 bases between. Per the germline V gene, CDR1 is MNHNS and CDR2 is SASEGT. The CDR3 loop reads CASSPPGFRNTIYF. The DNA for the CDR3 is TGTGCCAGCAGTCCCCCGGGCTTCAGAAACACCATATATTTT.

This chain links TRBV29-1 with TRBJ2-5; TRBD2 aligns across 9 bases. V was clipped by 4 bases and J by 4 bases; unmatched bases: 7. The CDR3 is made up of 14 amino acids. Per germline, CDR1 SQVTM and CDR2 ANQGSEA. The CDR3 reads CSVGIAGVGETQYF. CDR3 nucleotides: TGCAGCGTTGGGATAGCGGGAGTAGGAGAGACCCAGTACTTC. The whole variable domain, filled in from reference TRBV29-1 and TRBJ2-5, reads SAVISQKPSRDICQRGTSLTIQCQVDSQVTMMFWYRQQPGQSLTLIATANQGSEATYESGFVIDKFPISRPNLTFSTLTVSNMSPEDSSIYLCSVGIAGVGETQYFGPGTRLLVL.

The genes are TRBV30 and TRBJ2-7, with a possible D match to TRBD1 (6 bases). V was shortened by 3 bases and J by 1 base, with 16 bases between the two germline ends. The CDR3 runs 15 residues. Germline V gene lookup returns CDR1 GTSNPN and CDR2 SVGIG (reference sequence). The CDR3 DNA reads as TGTGCCTGGAGGGCAACAGGGCAGGTGTCCTACGAGCAGTACTTC. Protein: CAWRATGQVSYEQYF.

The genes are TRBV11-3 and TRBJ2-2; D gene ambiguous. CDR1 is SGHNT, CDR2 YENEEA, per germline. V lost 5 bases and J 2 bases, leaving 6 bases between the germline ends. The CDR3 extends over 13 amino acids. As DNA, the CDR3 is TGTGCCAGCAGCCGAATTAACACCGGGGAGCTGTTTTTT. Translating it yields CASSRINTGELFF.

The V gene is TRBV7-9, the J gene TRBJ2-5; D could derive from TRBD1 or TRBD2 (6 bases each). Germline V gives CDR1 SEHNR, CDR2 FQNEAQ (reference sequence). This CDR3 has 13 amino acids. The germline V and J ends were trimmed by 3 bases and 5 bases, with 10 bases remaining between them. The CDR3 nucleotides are TGTGCCAGCAGCTTTAGGGGGGAGGAGACCCAGTACTTC. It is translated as CASSFRGEETQYF.

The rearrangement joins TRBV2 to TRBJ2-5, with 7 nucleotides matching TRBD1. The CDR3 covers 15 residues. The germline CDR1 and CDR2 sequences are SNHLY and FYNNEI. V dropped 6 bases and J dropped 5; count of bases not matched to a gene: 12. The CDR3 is CASRTGQPGMETQYF. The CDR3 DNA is TGTGCCAGCAGAACGGGACAGCCCGGAATGGAGACCCAGTACTTC.

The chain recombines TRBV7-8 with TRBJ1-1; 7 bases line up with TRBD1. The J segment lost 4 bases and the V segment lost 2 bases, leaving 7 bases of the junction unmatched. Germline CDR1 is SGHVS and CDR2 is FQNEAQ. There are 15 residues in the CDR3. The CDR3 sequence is CASSLYTGVGTEAFF. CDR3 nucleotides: TGTGCCAGCAGCTTATACACAGGGGTTGGCACTGAAGCTTTCTTT.

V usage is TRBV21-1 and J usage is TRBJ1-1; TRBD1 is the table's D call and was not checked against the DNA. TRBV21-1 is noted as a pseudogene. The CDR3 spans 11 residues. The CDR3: CASSKQCEAFF. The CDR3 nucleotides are TGTGCCAGCAGCAAACAGTGTGAAGCTTTCTTT.

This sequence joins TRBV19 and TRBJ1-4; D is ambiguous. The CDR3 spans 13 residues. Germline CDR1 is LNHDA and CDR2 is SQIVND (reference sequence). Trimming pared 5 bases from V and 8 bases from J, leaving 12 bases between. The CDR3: CASSPARMEKLFF. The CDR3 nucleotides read TGTGCCAGTAGTCCGGCCAGAATGGAAAAACTGTTTTTT.

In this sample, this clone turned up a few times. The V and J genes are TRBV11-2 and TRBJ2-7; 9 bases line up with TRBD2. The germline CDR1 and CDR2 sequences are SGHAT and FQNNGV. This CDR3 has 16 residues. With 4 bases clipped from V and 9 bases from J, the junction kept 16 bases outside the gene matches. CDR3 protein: CASSSSLREGPSGQYF. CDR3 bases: TGTGCCAGCAGCTCCAGTTTGCGGGAGGGCCCTAGTGGGCAGTACTTC.

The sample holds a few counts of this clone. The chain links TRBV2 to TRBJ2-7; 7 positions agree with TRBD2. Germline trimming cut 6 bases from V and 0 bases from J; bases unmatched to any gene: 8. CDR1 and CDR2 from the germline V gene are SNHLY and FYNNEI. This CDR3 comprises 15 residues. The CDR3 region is CASSPAGVASYEQYF. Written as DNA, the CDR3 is TGTGCCAGCAGCCCTGCGGGGGTGGCCTCCTACGAGCAGTACTTC.

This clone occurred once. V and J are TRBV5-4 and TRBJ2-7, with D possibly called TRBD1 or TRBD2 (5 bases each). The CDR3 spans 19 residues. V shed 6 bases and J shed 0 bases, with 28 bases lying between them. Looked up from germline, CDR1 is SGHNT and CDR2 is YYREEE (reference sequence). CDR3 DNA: TGTGCCAGCACTCCCGGTGGAAGGGGTTTCAGGGACCCCTCCTACGAGCAGTACTTC. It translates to CASTPGGRGFRDPSYEQYF.

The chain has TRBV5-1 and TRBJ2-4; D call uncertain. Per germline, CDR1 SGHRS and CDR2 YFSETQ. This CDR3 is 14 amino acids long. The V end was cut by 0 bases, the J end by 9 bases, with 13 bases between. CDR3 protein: CASSLALTDGIQYF. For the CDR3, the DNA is TGCGCCAGCAGCTTGGCCTTGACTGATGGCATTCAGTACTTC.